These 7 T cell receptor beta chains came from one sample sequenced in a study of T cells in Graves' hyperthyroidism and ophthalmopathy. Amplification targeted TCR beta CDR3 regions from RNA transcripts. In the first-round RT-PCR of the TCR CDR3, the HTBI primer set was used. From the multiplex PCR reads, TCRdb called clonotypes with MiXCR, one entry per CDR3 protein. Among around 520,000 distinct CDR3 sequences listed, under 15% were seen once. The sample consisted of blood. These receptors were obtained from a woman aged 18-29 years with Graves' hyperthyroidism.

V gene TRBV19 combines with J gene TRBJ1-2; tentatively, D is TRBD1 (6 bases). Deletions cut 6 bases from V and 4 bases from J, with 12 bases between. The CDR3 extends over 13 amino acids. Per germline, CDR1 LNHDA and CDR2 SQIVND (reference sequence). In DNA, the CDR3 is TGTGCCAGTAGACCGGGACACCCCTATGGCTACACCTTC. This sequence encodes CASRPGHPYGYTF.

A note on this clonotype: This clone may be a read error of a much larger clone one base away. J is TRBJ2-7 and V is TRBV30; 7 nucleotides align to TRBD1. The J call may be mistaken, given a closer DNA end match to TRBJ2-1. The length of the CDR3 is 14 residues. Germline V gene lookup returns CDR1 GTSNPN and CDR2 SVGIG (reference sequence). This CDR3 reads CAWSDDRESYEQFF. As DNA, the CDR3 is TGTGCCTGGAGTGATGACAGGGAATCCTACGAGCAGTTCTTC.

This clonotype occurred a few times. The chain carries TRBV3-1 and TRBJ2-2, with D unresolved. The germline V and J ends were trimmed by 2 bases and 3 bases, with 7 bases remaining between them. This CDR3 has 14 residues. CDR1 and CDR2 (germline): LGHDT, YNNKEL (reference sequence). CDR3 sequence: CASSQPPDTGELFF. DNA of the CDR3: TGTGCCAGCAGCCAACCTCCGGACACCGGGGAGCTGTTTTTT.

The table lists this clonotype with many counts. The J gene is TRBJ1-1, the V gene TRBV6-1; TRBD1 agrees at 8 bases. Germline CDR1 and CDR2: MNHNS and SASEGT. There are 14 residues in the CDR3. V shed 7 bases and J 3 bases; nucleotides not matched to a gene: 7. The CDR3 region has the DNA TGTGCCAGCACCCCGGGACAGGACTACACTGAAGCTTTCTTT. Residues: CASTPGQDYTEAFF.

There are many counts of this clonotype. The gene calls are TRBV24-1 and TRBJ2-1; 9 positions match TRBD2. CDR1 KGHDR and CDR2 SFDVKD come from the germline V gene. J was trimmed by 0 bases and V by 4 bases; bases with no gene match: 9. There are 18 residues in the CDR3. The CDR3 spells CATSDLFPTSGSYNEQFF. The DNA for the CDR3 is TGTGCCACCAGTGACCTCTTTCCGACTAGCGGCTCCTACAATGAGCAGTTCTTC.

On this clonotype: Relative to the germline gene, one junction end is altered; a read error may explain this. V and J are TRBV9 and TRBJ2-7; perhaps TRBD2 as D (6 bases). Germline V lookup: CDR1 SGDLS, CDR2 YYNGEE. CDR3 length: 13 amino acids. CDR3 in DNA: TGTTCCAGCAGCGTAGGAGGGTTAGACGAGCAGTACTTC. It codes for CSSSVGGLDEQYF.

This clonotype was picked up many times. In DNA form, the CDR3 reads TGTGCCAGCAGTCACAGAGGAGCCTACGAGCAGTACTTC. It is translated as CASSHRGAYEQYF. The gene calls are TRBV12-3 or TRBV12-4 and TRBJ2-7, with D unclear. The V end lost 5 bases, the J end lost 2 bases, and 10 bases lay between the germline ends. This CDR3 has 13 amino acids.